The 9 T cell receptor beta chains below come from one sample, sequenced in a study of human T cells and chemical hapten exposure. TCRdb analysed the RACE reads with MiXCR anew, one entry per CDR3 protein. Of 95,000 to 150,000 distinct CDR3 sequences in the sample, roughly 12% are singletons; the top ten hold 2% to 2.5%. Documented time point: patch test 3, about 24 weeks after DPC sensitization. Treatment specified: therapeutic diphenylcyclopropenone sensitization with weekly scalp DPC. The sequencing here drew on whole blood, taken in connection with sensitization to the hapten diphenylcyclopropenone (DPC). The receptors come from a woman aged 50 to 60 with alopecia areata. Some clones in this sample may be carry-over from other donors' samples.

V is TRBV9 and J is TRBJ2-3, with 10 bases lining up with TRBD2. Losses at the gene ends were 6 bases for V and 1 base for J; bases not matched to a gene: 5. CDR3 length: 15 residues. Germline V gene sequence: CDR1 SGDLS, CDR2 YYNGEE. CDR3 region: CASTQLAGGTDTQYF. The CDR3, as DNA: TGTGCCAGCACGCAGCTAGCGGGGGGCACAGATACGCAGTATTTT.

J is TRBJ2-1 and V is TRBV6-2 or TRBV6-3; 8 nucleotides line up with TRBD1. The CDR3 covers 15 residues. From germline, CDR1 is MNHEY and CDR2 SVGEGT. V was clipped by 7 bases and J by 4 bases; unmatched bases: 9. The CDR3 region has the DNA TGTGCCAGCAACCAGCCGGGACAGGAGTACAATGAGCAGTTCTTC. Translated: CASNQPGQEYNEQFF.

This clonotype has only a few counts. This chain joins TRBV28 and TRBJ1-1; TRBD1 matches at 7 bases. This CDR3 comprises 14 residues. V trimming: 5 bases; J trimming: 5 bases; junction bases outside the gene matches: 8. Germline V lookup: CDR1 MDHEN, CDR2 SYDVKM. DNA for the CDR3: TGTGCCAGCAGTCCCACAGGGGATAAAACTGAAGCTTTCTTT. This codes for CASSPTGDKTEAFF. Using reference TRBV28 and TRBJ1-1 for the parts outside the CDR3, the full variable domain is DVKVTQSSRYLVKRTGEKVFLECVQDMDHENMFWYRQDPGLGLRLIYFSYDVKMKEKGDIPEGYSVSREKKERFSLILESASTNQTSMYLCASSPTGDKTEAFFGQGTRLTVV.

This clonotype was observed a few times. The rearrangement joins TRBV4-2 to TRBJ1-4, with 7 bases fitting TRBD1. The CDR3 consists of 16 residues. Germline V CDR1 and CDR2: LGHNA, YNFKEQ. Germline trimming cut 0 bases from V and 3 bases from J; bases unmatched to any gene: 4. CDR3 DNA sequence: TGTGCCAGCAGCCAAGAACCGACAGGGTCTAATGAAAAACTGTTTTTT. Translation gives CASSQEPTGSNEKLFF.

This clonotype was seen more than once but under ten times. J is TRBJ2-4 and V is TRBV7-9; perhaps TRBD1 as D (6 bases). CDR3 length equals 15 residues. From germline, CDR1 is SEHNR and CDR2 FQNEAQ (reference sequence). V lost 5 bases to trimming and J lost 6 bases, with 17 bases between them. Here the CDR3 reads CASSETQGNANIQYF. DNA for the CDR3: TGTGCCAGCAGCGAAACACAGGGAAATGCAAACATTCAGTACTTC.

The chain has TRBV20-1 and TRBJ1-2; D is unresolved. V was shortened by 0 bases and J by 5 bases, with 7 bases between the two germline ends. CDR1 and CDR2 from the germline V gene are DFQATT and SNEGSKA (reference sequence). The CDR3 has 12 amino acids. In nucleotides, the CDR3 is TGCAGTGCTAGAGATCGGGGTTATGGCTACACCTTC. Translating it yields CSARDRGYGYTF.

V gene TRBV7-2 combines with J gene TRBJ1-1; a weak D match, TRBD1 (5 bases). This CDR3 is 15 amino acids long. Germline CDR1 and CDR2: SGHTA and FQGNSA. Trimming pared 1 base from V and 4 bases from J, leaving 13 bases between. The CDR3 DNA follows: TGTGCCAGCAGCTTAGTGGCAGGGTCAGGCACTGAAGCTTTCTTT. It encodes CASSLVAGSGTEAFF.

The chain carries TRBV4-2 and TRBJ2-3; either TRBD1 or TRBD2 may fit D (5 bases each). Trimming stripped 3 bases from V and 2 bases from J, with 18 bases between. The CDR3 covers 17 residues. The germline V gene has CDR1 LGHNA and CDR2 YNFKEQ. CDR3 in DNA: TGTGCCAGCAGCCAGGACTCGATTCAGGGCGTCACAGATACGCAGTATTTT. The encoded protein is CASSQDSIQGVTDTQYF.

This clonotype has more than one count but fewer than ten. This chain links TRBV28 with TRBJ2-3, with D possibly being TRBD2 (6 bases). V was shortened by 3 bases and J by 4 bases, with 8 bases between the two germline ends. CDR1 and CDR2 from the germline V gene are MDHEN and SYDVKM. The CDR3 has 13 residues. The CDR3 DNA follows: TGTGCCAGCAGTTTGGAGGGAGCAGATACGCAGTATTTT. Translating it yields CASSLEGADTQYF.